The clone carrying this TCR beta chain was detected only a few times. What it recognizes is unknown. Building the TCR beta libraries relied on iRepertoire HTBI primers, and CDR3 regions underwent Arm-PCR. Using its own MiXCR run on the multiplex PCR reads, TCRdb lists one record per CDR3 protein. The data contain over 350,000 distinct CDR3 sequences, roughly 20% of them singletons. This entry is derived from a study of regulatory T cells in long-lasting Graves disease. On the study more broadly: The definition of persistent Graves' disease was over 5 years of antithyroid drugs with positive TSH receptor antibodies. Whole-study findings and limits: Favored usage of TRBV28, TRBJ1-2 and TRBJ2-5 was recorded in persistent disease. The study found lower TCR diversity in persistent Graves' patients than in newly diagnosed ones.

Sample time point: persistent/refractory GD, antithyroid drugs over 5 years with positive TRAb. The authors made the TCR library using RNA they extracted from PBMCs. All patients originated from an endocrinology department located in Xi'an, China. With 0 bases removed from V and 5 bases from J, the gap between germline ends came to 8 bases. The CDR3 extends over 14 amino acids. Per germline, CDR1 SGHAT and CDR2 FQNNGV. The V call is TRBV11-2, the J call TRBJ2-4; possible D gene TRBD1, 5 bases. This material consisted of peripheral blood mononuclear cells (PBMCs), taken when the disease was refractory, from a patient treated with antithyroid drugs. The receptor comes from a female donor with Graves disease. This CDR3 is CASSLDRVQNIQYF. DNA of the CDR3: TGTGCCAGCAGCTTAGACAGGGTCCAAAACATTCAGTACTTC.